The 23 T cell receptor beta chains below all came from one sample that was sequenced in a study of blood T cell repertoires in COVID-19. TCRdb keeps only in-frame clones here, not all; method: immunoSEQ multiplex PCR. This sample has more than 80,000 clones, with around 80% found just once. Sample: peripheral blood. These receptors originate from a man aged 80 or over with COVID-19, enrolled during active disease.

This clone occurred a few times. The chain joins TRBV7-9 to TRBJ2-7, with 7 bases that match TRBD1. CDR1 and CDR2 (germline): SEHNR, FQNEAQ (reference sequence). CDR3 size: 16 residues. The junction had 6 bases not matched to a gene; V was cut back by 1 base and J by 0 bases. The CDR3 reads CASSLGQGTSSYEQYF. DNA of the CDR3: TGTGCCAGCAGCTTAGGACAGGGTACTAGCTCCTACGAGCAGTACTTC.

The chain combines TRBV24-1 with TRBJ2-1; D gene uncertain. The V end was cut by 1 base, the J end by 9 bases, with 15 bases between. The germline V gene encodes CDR1 KGHDR and CDR2 SFDVKD. The CDR3 totals 15 residues. The CDR3: CATSDLSSLGSEQFF. CDR3 in DNA: TGTGCCACCAGTGATTTATCCTCACTTGGTAGTGAGCAGTTCTTC.

This chain's CDR3 is CASSADSGNTIYF. In DNA form, the CDR3 reads TGTGCCAGCAGCGCCGACAGCGGAAACACCATATATTTT. The chain uses TRBV7-2 and TRBJ1-3; weak D call: TRBD1 (5 bases). The CDR3 extends over 13 amino acids. The V and J ends lost 5 bases and 4 bases respectively, with 9 bases between them. Germline-derived CDR1 and CDR2 are SGHTA and FQGNSA.

The chain's CDR3 is CATSDFPGQGGSSNQPQHF. The DNA for the CDR3 is TGTGCCACCAGTGACTTTCCCGGACAGGGCGGGTCGAGCAATCAGCCCCAGCATTTT. The chain links TRBV24-1 to TRBJ1-5, with 8 bases aligning to TRBD1. The CDR3 runs to 19 residues. With V trimmed by 4 bases and J by 1 base, 14 bases remained unmatched. Per germline, CDR1 KGHDR and CDR2 SFDVKD.

The gene calls are TRBV28 and TRBJ2-7, with D perhaps TRBD2 (5 bases). The germline CDR1 and CDR2 sequences are MDHEN and SYDVKM. Trimming left V 5 bases short and J 6 bases short, with 14 bases between. The CDR3 sequence is 13 residues long. CDR3 in amino acids: CASSPTSITEQYF. CDR3 nucleotides: TGTGCCAGCAGTCCCACTAGTATCACCGAGCAGTACTTC.

The rearrangement joins TRBV18 to TRBJ2-1, with 14 nucleotides matching TRBD2. CDR1 KGHSH and CDR2 LQKENI come from the germline V gene. Unmatched junction bases numbered 13, after V lost 3 bases and J lost 6 bases. The CDR3 has 19 residues. Written as DNA, the CDR3 is TGTGCCAGCTCACCGGTGGGGACTAGCGGGAGAAGGTGGAGCAATGAGCAGTTCTTC. Translating it yields CASSPVGTSGRRWSNEQFF. Looking up the rest from reference TRBV18 and TRBJ2-1 gives the full variable domain: NAGVMQNPRHLVRRRGQEARLRCSPMKGHSHVYWYRQLPEEGLKFMVYLQKENIIDESGMPKERFSAEFPKEGPSILRIQQVVRGDSAAYFCASSPVGTSGRRWSNEQFFGPGTRLTVL.

The count of this clone is one. This chain joins TRBV7-2 and TRBJ2-7; D may be TRBD2 (5 bases). Between the trimmed V and J ends, which lost 1 base and 2 bases, there was a span of 9 bases. The length of the CDR3 is 14 residues. Germline CDR1 is SGHTA and CDR2 is FQGNSA. The CDR3 is CASSLGEGAYEQYF. The CDR3 DNA is TGTGCCAGCAGCTTAGGAGAGGGAGCCTACGAGCAGTACTTC.

This clone has a single count. CDR3 DNA sequence: TGTGCCAGCAGCTTCCCGGTTCGAGCTTTCTTT. Translation gives CASSFPVRAFF. The V gene is TRBV7-3, the J gene TRBJ1-1; D is undetermined. The CDR3 extends over 11 amino acids. Germline values: CDR1 SGHTA, CDR2 FQGTGA. V lost 3 bases, J lost 10 bases, and 9 bases lay in between.

This clone was counted once. V gene TRBV15 combines with J gene TRBJ2-1; 8 bases agree with TRBD2. Germline loops: CDR1 LNHNV, CDR2 YYDKDF (reference sequence). V lost 5 bases and J lost 3; bases outside the gene matches: 9. The CDR3 sequence is 16 residues long. The CDR3 region has the DNA TGTGCCACCAGCCCCGTGGTAGCGGGACTCTACAATGAGCAGTTCTTC. Translation: CATSPVVAGLYNEQFF.

This clone was seen once. This chain's CDR3 is CASSDGREGYEQFF. CDR3 in DNA: TGTGCCAGCAGTGACGGGAGGGAGGGATATGAGCAGTTCTTC. This rearrangement joins TRBV6-4 to TRBJ2-1; 7 bases match TRBD2. There are 14 residues in the CDR3. V shed 2 bases and J 8 bases; nucleotides not matched to a gene: 6. Germline CDR1 and CDR2: MRHNA and SNTAGT.

This clone was observed a single time. The J gene is TRBJ2-2, the V gene TRBV19, with 12 bases lining up with TRBD2. V lost 11 bases, J lost 4 bases, and 11 bases stayed unmatched. CDR3 length: 16 residues. Germline lookup yields CDR1 LNHDA and CDR2 SQIVND (reference sequence). CDR3: CAAHRGTSGSTGELFF. The CDR3 nucleotides read TGTGCCGCTCATAGAGGGACTAGCGGGTCCACCGGGGAGCTGTTTTTT.

The rearrangement links TRBV6-5 to TRBJ1-2; D perhaps matches TRBD1 (5 bases). The CDR3 is made up of 14 amino acids. CDR1 and CDR2 from the germline V gene are MNHEY and SVGAGI. V was shortened by 8 bases and J by 7 bases, with 20 bases between the two germline ends. The CDR3: CASCLRGAGGGYTF. The CDR3 bases are TGTGCCAGCTGCCTCAGAGGGGCGGGGGGTGGCTACACCTTC.

This clone was seen more than once but under ten times. This chain links TRBV5-8 with TRBJ1-5; TRBD1 is a possible D gene (5 bases). The ends were cut back, 1 base at V and 5 bases at J, with 10 bases in the middle. The germline CDR1 and CDR2 sequences are SGHTS and YDEGEE. This CDR3 is 14 amino acids long. The CDR3 DNA is TGTGCCAGCAGCTTGATGGGGCTCCATCAGCCCCAGCATTTT. It specifies CASSLMGLHQPQHF.

The rearrangement joins TRBV30 to TRBJ1-6; TRBD1 matches 7 bases. The CDR3 contains 13 residues. In germline, CDR1 is GTSNPN, CDR2 SVGIG (reference sequence). V shed 3 bases and J 9 bases; nucleotides not matched to a gene: 5. The CDR3 region has the DNA TGTGCCTGGAGCCGACAGGGAGTTTCACCCCTCCACTTT. It specifies CAWSRQGVSPLHF. Based on the CDR3 plus reference TRBV30 and TRBJ1-6, the full variable domain is SQTIHQWPATLVQPVGSPLSLECTVEGTSNPNLYWYRQAAGRGLQLLFYSVGIGQISSEVPQNLSASRPQDRQFILSSKKLLLSDSGFYLCAWSRQGVSPLHFGNGTRLTVT.

The rearrangement uses TRBV5-8 and TRBJ1-6, with TRBD1 identical over 8 bases. CDR1 and CDR2 (germline): SGHTS, YDEGEE. The CDR3 totals 17 residues. The junction had 7 bases not matched to a gene; V was cut back by 1 base and J by 4 bases. CDR3 nucleotides: TGTGCCAGCAGCTTGCGCGGACAGGGCATATATAATTCACCCCTCCACTTT. It codes for CASSLRGQGIYNSPLHF.

V and J are TRBV4-2 and TRBJ1-5; D possibly corresponds to TRBD1 (6 bases). Trimming pared 0 bases from V and 5 bases from J, leaving 8 bases between. Germline assignment: CDR1 LGHNA and CDR2 YNFKEQ. The CDR3 totals 14 residues. CDR3 nucleotide sequence: TGTGCCAGCAGCCAAGACAGGGGCGATCAGCCCCAGCATTTT. Its translation is CASSQDRGDQPQHF.

The J gene is TRBJ2-5, the V gene TRBV5-1, with D perhaps TRBD2 (5 bases). V lost 2 bases, J lost 3 bases, and 11 bases lay in between. This CDR3 has 14 amino acids. The germline gives CDR1 SGHRS, CDR2 YFSETQ. CDR3 nucleotide sequence: TGCGCCAGCAGCTTCTTACCCGGGGAAGAGACCCAGTACTTC. It is translated as CASSFLPGEETQYF.

This chain links TRBV5-8 with TRBJ2-1; 7 bases line up with TRBD1. V lost 4 bases, J lost 9 bases, and 13 bases stayed unmatched. CDR1 is SGHTS and CDR2 is YDEGEE in the germline V gene. This CDR3 region has 15 residues. The CDR3 reads CASSPGTVPGGEQFF. The CDR3 DNA is TGTGCCAGCAGCCCAGGGACAGTCCCAGGGGGTGAGCAGTTCTTC.

This clone was found once. This sequence joins TRBV3-1 (or the pseudogene TRBV3-2) and TRBJ1-6; TRBD1 is a possible D gene (6 bases). Germline V gene sequence: CDR1 LGHDT, CDR2 YNNKEL (reference sequence). V lost 6 bases to trimming and J lost 2 bases, with 14 bases between them. The CDR3 extends over 16 amino acids. The DNA for the CDR3 is TGTGCCAGCAGGCCTGCCAGGGGTACCTATAATTCACCCCTCCACTTT. As protein: CASRPARGTYNSPLHF.

The chain recombines TRBV3-1 (or the pseudogene TRBV3-2) with TRBJ2-5; the match to TRBD2 covers 10 bases. Germline CDR1 is LGHDT and CDR2 is YNNKEL (reference sequence). This CDR3 contains 18 residues. V trimming: 4 bases; J trimming: 4 bases; junction bases outside the gene matches: 15. DNA for the CDR3: TGTGCCAGCAGCCCCCGAAGCGGGAGGGCCGGGATTCGAGAGACCCAGTACTTC. This codes for CASSPRSGRAGIRETQYF.

The CDR3 DNA follows: TGTGCCAGCAGCGCGGGCCCCAATCAGCCCCAGCATTTT. Amino acids: CASSAGPNQPQHF. The J gene is TRBJ1-5, the V gene TRBV5-5; D not certain. The V end was cut by 4 bases, the J end by 3 bases, with 8 bases between. Per the germline V gene, CDR1 is SGHKS and CDR2 is YYEKEE (reference sequence). The CDR3 extends over 13 amino acids. Full variable domain (remainder filled in from reference TRBV5-5 and TRBJ1-5): DAGVTQSPTHLIKTRGQQVTLRCSPISGHKSVSWYQQVLGQGPQFIFQYYEKEERGRGNFPDRFSARQFPNYSSELNVNALLLGDSALYLCASSAGPNQPQHFGDGTRLSIL.

This clone was seen more than once but under ten times. This chain links TRBV28 with TRBJ1-5; D is undetermined. The CDR3 has 13 amino acids. V was pared by 2 bases and J by 7 bases, with 9 bases between. Per the germline V gene, CDR1 is MDHEN and CDR2 is SYDVKM. The DNA of the CDR3 is TGTGCCAGCAGTTTACGGGGTGGACAGCCCCAGCATTTT. The encoded protein is CASSLRGGQPQHF.

The sample holds one count of this clone. The chain joins TRBV2 to TRBJ2-7; possible D gene TRBD1, 7 bases. The CDR3 covers 15 residues. Trimming removed 0 bases from V and 7 bases from J, with 16 bases in between. The germline V gene encodes CDR1 SNHLY and CDR2 FYNNEI. In DNA form, the CDR3 reads TGTGCCAGCAGTGAAGCGCTTCGGAGGGGGCAGGAGCAGTACTTC. This gives the protein CASSEALRRGQEQYF.